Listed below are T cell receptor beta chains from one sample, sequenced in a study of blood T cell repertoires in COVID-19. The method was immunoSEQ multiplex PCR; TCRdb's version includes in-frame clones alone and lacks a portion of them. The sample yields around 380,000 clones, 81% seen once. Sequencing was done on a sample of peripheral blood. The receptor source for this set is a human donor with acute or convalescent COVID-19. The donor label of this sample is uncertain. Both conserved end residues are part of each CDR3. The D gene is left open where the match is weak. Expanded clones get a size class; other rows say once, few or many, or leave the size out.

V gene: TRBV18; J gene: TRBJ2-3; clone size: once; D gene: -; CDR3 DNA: TGTGCCAGCTCACCAGGGCAGGGAACAGATACGCAGTATTTT; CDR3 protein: CASSPGQGTDTQYF
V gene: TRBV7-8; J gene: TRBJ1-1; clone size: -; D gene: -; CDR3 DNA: TGTGCCAGCAGCTCCGGACAGACGAACACTGAAGCTTTCTTT; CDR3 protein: CASSSGQTNTEAFF
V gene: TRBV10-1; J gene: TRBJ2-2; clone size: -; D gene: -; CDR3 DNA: TGCGCCAGCAGTGATCAGTCCCTTAACACCGGGGAGCTGTTTTTT; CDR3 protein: CASSDQSLNTGELFF
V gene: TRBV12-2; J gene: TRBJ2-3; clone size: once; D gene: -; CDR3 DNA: TGTGCAAGTCGCTCCCCCGAAAAGCGGGAGGAGCAAGATACGCAGTATTTT; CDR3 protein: CASRSPEKREEQDTQYF
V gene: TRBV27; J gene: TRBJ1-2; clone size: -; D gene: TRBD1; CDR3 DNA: TGTGCCAGCAGTCCCCGGGACAGAACCTATGGCTACACCTTC; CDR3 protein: CASSPRDRTYGYTF
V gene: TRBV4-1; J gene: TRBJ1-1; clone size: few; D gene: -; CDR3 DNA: TGCGCCAGCAGCCAAGTGTACCGGGACACTGAAGCTTTCTTT; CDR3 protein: CASSQVYRDTEAFF
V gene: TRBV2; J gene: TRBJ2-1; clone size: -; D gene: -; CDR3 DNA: TGTGCCAGCAGTGAAGCGCAAGGGGTGAATGAGCAGTTCTTC; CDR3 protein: CASSEAQGVNEQFF
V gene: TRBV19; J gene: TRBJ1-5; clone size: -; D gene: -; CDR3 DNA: TGTGCCAGTAGTATAGAGGGGGCCGTAAGCAATCAGCCCCAGCATTTT; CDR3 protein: CASSIEGAVSNQPQHF
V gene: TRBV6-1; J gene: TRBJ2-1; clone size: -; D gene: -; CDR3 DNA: TGTGCCAGCAGCAAGCTGAATGAGCAGTTCTTC; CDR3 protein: CASSKLNEQFF
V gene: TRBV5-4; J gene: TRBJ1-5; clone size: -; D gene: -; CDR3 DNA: TGTGCCAGCAGCATCTTTCAGGGAGGACAGCCCCAGCATTTT; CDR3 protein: CASSIFQGGQPQHF
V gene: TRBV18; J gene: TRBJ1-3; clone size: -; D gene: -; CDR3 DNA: TGTGCCAGCTCACCTGGCGGGAGGGCCTCTGGAAACACCATATATTTT; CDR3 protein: CASSPGGRASGNTIYF
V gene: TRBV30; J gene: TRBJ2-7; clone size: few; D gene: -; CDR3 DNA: TGTGCCTGGAGCTGGGAGCAGAAAGACTCCTACGAGCAGTACTTC; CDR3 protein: CAWSWEQKDSYEQYF
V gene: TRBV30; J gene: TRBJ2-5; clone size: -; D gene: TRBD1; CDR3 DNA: TGTGCCTGGAGTTTCACAGGGGGCCGAGGGACCCAGTACTTC; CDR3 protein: CAWSFTGGRGTQYF
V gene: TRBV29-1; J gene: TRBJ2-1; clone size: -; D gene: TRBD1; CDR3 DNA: TGCAGCGTTGGGTCCGGGACAGTGTACAATGAGCAGTTCTTC; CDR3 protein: CSVGSGTVYNEQFF
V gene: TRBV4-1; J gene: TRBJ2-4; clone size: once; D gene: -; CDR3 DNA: TGCGCCAGCAGCCAAACCTACGGGGGGCGAGATTCAAACATTCAGTACTTC; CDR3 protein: CASSQTYGGRDSNIQYF
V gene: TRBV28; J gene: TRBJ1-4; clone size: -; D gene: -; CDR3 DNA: TGTGCCAGCGGTGGGAGAGGGGAAAAACTGTTTTTT; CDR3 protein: CASGGRGEKLFF
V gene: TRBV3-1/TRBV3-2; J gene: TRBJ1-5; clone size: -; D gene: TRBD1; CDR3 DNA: TGTGCCAGCAGCCAGACAGGGTCAGGACAGCCCCAGCATTTT; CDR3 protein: CASSQTGSGQPQHF
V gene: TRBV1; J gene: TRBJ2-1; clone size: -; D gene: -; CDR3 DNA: TGCACCAGCAGCCAAGACAAGGGGGGGCCCCCCGATGAGCAGTTCTTC; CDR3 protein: CTSSQDKGGPPDEQFF
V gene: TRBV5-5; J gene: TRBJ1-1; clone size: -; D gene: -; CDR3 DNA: TGTGCCAGCAGCTTGGCCGACCAGGCCGCTTTCTTT; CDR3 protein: CASSLADQAAFF
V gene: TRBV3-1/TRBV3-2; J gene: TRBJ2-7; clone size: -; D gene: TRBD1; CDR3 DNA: TGTGCCAGCAGCCTGACAGGGGCCGAGCAGTACTTC; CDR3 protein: CASSLTGAEQYF
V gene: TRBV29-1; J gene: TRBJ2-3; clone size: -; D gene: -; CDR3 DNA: TGCAGCGCCGCGGGACGGGGCTTCACAGATACGCAGTATTTT; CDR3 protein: CSAAGRGFTDTQYF
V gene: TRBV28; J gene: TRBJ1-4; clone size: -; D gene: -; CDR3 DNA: TGTGCCAGCACAACAGGAAATGAAAAACTGTTTTTT; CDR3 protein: CASTTGNEKLFF
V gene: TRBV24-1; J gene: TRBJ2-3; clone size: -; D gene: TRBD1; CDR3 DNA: TGTGCCACCACCCGCGGACAGGGGATCACAGATACGCAGTATTTT; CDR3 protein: CATTRGQGITDTQYF
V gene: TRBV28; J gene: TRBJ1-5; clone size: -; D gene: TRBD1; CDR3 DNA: TGTGCCAGCAGTACTCTCACACAGGGGTTTAGCAATCAGCCCCAGCATTTT; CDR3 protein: CASSTLTQGFSNQPQHF
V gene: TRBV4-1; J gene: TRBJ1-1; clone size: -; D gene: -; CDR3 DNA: TGCGCCAGCGGTACCGTGCTCGGTGAAGCTTTCTTT; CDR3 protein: CASGTVLGEAFF
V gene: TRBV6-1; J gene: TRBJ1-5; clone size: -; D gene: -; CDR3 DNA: TGTGCCAGCAGTGAAGCGACGCCACTAAGGTACAGCAATCAGCCCCAGCATTTT; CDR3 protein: CASSEATPLRYSNQPQHF
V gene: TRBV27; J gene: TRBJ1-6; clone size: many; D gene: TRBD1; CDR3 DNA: TGTGCCAGCAGGCCGGACAGGAGCTCCTATAATTCACCCCTCCACTTT; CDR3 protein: CASRPDRSSYNSPLHF
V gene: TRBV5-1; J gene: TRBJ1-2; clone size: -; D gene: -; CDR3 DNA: TGCGCCAGCAGCTTGGTATACAATTATGGCTACACCTTC; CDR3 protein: CASSLVYNYGYTF
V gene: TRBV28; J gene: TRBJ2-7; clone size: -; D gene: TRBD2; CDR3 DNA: TGTGCCAGCACCTTGAGCGGGAGCCGCTACGAGCAGTACTTC; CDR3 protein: CASTLSGSRYEQYF
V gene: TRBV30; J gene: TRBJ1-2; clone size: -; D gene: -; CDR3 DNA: TGTGCCTGGAGTCCGGGGAACCACTATGGCTACACCTTC; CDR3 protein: CAWSPGNHYGYTF
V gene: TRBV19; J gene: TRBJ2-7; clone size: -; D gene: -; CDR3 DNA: TGTGCCAGTAGTTTGCGGACAATCGTGCCAACGGCCGGGCCCTACGAGCAGTACTTC; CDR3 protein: CASSLRTIVPTAGPYEQYF
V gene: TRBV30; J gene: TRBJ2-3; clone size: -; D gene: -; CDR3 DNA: TGTGCCTGGAGTAAACACCCTCCAGATACGCAGTATTTT; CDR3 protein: CAWSKHPPDTQYF
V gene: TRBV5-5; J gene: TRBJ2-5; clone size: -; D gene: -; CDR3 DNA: TGTGCCAGCAGCTTGTGGGTAGCGCCGCAAGAGACCCAGTACTTC; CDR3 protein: CASSLWVAPQETQYF
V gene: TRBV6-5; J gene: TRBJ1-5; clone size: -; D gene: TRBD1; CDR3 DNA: TGTGCCAGCAGAGAGACAGGGCACCAGCCCCAGCATTTT; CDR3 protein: CASRETGHQPQHF
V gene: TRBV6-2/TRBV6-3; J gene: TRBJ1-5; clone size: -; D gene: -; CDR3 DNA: TGTGCCAGCAGTTACGGGCAGGGGAATCAGCCCCAGCATTTT; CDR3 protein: CASSYGQGNQPQHF
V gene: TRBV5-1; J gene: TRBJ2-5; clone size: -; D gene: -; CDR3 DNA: TGCGCCAGCAGCTTGCCAGGGGCAGAGACCCAGTACTTC; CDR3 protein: CASSLPGAETQYF
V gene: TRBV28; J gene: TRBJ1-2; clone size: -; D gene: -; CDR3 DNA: TGTGCCAGCATGAAACAGGATCAAGGCTACACCTTC; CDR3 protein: CASMKQDQGYTF
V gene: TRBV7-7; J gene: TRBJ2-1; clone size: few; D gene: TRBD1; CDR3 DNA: TGTGCCAGCAGCCCCTCGCTAGGGACAGGGGCATACAATGAGCAGTTCTTC; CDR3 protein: CASSPSLGTGAYNEQFF
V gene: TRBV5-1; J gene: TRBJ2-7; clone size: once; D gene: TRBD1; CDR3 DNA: TGCGCCAGCAGCTTAGGGCCAGGGACAGGATTTTACGAGCAGTACTTC; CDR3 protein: CASSLGPGTGFYEQYF